Below, 21 T cell receptor beta chains from the same sample are listed, as sequenced in a study of cytomegalovirus exposure and HLA in healthy donors. It was with 60 Vbeta and 13 Jbeta primers that the PCR ran. This table comes from immunoSEQ multiplex PCR, and its TCRdb copy is limited to in-frame clones, with some not included. The sample contains approximately 160,000 clones, around 79% of which appear only once. The source material was PBMCs. Source of these receptors: a man younger than 35 in good health and CMV-seronegative.

The chain couples TRBV19 to TRBJ2-4; 9 positions agree with TRBD1. Germline lookup yields CDR1 LNHDA and CDR2 SQIVND (reference sequence). J gave up 1 base and V 6 bases, and 7 bases lay outside the gene matches. The CDR3 consists of 16 residues. CDR3 residues: CASSRTGAMAKNIQYF. The CDR3 nucleotides are TGTGCCAGTAGCCGGACAGGGGCTATGGCCAAAAACATTCAGTACTTC.

The CDR3 is CASSLASAPAGLAGGEREQYF. CDR3 DNA: TGTGCCAGCAGCTTAGCGTCTGCGCCCGCGGGACTAGCGGGAGGGGAAAGAGAGCAGTACTTC. J is TRBJ2-7 and V is TRBV7-8, with 16 bases lining up with TRBD2. This CDR3 has 21 residues. The V segment lost 0 bases and the J segment 7 bases; nucleotides outside the gene matches: 18. In germline, CDR1 is SGHVS, CDR2 FQNEAQ.

The rearrangement joins TRBV30 to TRBJ2-7, with 11 bases lining up with TRBD2. With 3 bases clipped from V and 2 bases from J, the junction kept 6 bases outside the gene matches. CDR1 is GTSNPN and CDR2 is SVGIG in the germline V gene (reference sequence). CDR3 size: 15 residues. The CDR3 region is CAWSASSGRPYEQYF. The DNA for the CDR3 is TGTGCCTGGAGCGCTTCTAGCGGGAGGCCCTACGAGCAGTACTTC.

This clone was seen just once. This rearrangement joins TRBV5-4 to TRBJ1-4, with D possibly matching TRBD1 (6 bases). This CDR3 comprises 15 residues. The ends were cut back, 4 bases at V and 7 bases at J, with 17 bases in the middle. Germline-derived CDR1 and CDR2 are SGHNT and YYREEE (reference sequence). The CDR3 sequence: CASSPGGAPREKLFF. The CDR3 DNA sequence: TGTGCCAGCAGCCCGGGGGGGGCACCCCGTGAAAAACTGTTTTTT.

As for this clone: The junction departs from germline at one end; a sequencing error may be responsible. The V gene is TRBV7-9, the J gene TRBJ2-3, with D perhaps assigned TRBD1 or TRBD2 (7 bases each). The CDR3 length is 16 residues. CDR1 and CDR2 from the germline V gene are SEHNR and FQNEAQ (reference sequence). The CDR3 region has the DNA TGTTCCAGCAGCTTAGGGGGCGGGAGTGGAACAGATACGCAGTATTTT. Protein: CSSSLGGGSGTDTQYF.

The V and J genes are TRBV9 and TRBJ2-1; TRBD1 aligns across 9 bases. CDR3 size: 15 residues. V lost 8 bases and J lost 0; bases outside the gene matches: 6. Germline V gene sequence: CDR1 SGDLS, CDR2 YYNGEE. The chain's CDR3 is CASTGGKSSYNEQFF. The CDR3 bases are TGTGCCAGTACAGGGGGCAAAAGCTCCTACAATGAGCAGTTCTTC.

This clone was detected only once. The V gene is TRBV2, the J gene TRBJ2-7, with D possibly being TRBD1 (5 bases). In germline, CDR1 is SNHLY, CDR2 FYNNEI. Trimming took 6 bases from V and 2 from J, leaving 14 bases between them. The CDR3 sequence is 14 residues long. CDR3 nucleotide sequence: TGTGCCAGCAGGGGTGACAGAACTACCTACGAGCAGTACTTC. The encoded protein is CASRGDRTTYEQYF.

This clone was observed a single time. The genes are TRBV2 and TRBJ2-1; TRBD1 agrees at 9 bases. Unmatched junction bases numbered 9, after V lost 11 bases and J lost 4 bases. Germline V gene lookup returns CDR1 SNHLY and CDR2 FYNNEI. The CDR3 spans 14 residues. CDR3 region: CAWVQGAVYNEQFF. The CDR3 nucleotides read TGTGCCTGGGTACAGGGGGCAGTTTACAATGAGCAGTTCTTC. Complete variable domain (other parts from reference TRBV2 and TRBJ2-1): EPEVTQTPSHQVTQMGQEVILRCVPISNHLYFYWYRQILGQKVEFLVSFYNNEISEKSEIFDDQFSVERPDGSNFTLKIRSTKLEDSAMYFCAWVQGAVYNEQFFGPGTRLTVL.

The chain carries TRBV6-6 and TRBJ2-7, with TRBD2 identical over 8 bases. J was trimmed by 4 bases and V by 4 bases; bases with no gene match: 12. Germline CDR1 and CDR2: MNHNY and SVGAGI (reference sequence). This CDR3 is 16 amino acids long. CDR3 sequence: CASSSRNASGRYEQYF. In DNA, the CDR3 is TGTGCCAGCAGTTCCCGAAACGCCAGCGGGAGATACGAGCAGTACTTC.

V and J are TRBV4-1 and TRBJ2-7; 7 bases map to TRBD2. This CDR3 has 15 amino acids. Per germline, CDR1 MGHRA and CDR2 YSYEKL. Trimming removed 1 base from V and 0 bases from J; junction bases left unmatched: 3. The CDR3 protein is CASSQVGGSSYEQYF. CDR3 sequence (DNA): TGCGCCAGCAGCCAAGTGGGGGGGAGCTCCTACGAGCAGTACTTC.

This rearrangement joins TRBV11-2 to TRBJ2-1; 10 bases align to TRBD2. The CDR3 has 15 amino acids. CDR1 is SGHAT, CDR2 FQNNGV, per germline. Trimming cost V 4 bases and J 4 bases; bases outside gene matches: 4. The CDR3 loop reads CASSSIAGGYNEQFF. CDR3 bases: TGTGCCAGCAGCTCGATAGCGGGAGGATACAATGAGCAGTTCTTC. The full variable domain, in which reference TRBV11-2 and TRBJ2-1 provide the parts outside the CDR3, is EAGVAQSPRYKIIEKRQSVAFWCNPISGHATLYWYQQILGQGPKLLIQFQNNGVVDDSQLPKDRFSAERLKGVDSTLKIQPAKLEDSAVYLCASSSIAGGYNEQFFGPGTRLTVL.

With respect to this clone: One junction end disagrees with the germline gene, perhaps due to a read error. The chain employs TRBV7-9 and TRBJ2-7, with D perhaps matching TRBD1 (6 bases). Germline CDR1 reads SEHNR; CDR2 reads FQNEAQ (reference sequence). CDR3 size: 13 residues. The CDR3 DNA is TGTGCCAGCACCTTCGATGGGCAGGGGACGAAAGCCTTC. Translating gives CASTFDGQGTKAF. The variable domain in full, completed from reference TRBV7-9 and TRBJ2-7, reads DTGVSQNPRHKITKRGQNVTFRCDPISEHNRLYWYRQTLGQGPEFLTYFQNEAQLEKSRLLSDRFSAERPKGSFSTLEIQRTEQGDSAMYLCASTFDGQGTKAFGPGTRLTVT.

The chain has TRBV7-6 and TRBJ2-7; TRBD2 is a possible D gene (5 bases). V gave up 5 bases and J gave up 6 bases, with 14 bases separating them. CDR3 length: 13 residues. The V gene's germline CDR1 is SGHVS and CDR2 FNYEAQ. This CDR3 reads CASSPAVVVEQYF. The CDR3 DNA sequence: TGTGCCAGCAGCCCAGCGGTGGTGGTCGAGCAGTACTTC.

The CDR3: CASSVYRDGQPQHF. For the CDR3, the DNA is TGTGCCAGCAGCGTGTACAGGGATGGTCAGCCCCAGCATTTT. The chain links TRBV9 to TRBJ1-5; possible D gene TRBD1, 6 bases. Trimming cost V 2 bases and J 6 bases, with 12 bases left between them. This CDR3 contains 14 residues. CDR1 and CDR2 from the germline V gene are SGDLS and YYNGEE.

The chain combines TRBV4-3 with TRBJ2-7; the D gene is possibly TRBD2 (6 bases). The germline V gene encodes CDR1 LGHNA and CDR2 YSLEER. Trimming removed 4 bases from V and 4 bases from J, with 17 bases in between. This CDR3 comprises 15 residues. CDR3 sequence: CASSRRVGGRYEQYF. Written as DNA, the CDR3 is TGCGCCAGCAGCCGCCGAGTGGGGGGAAGGTACGAGCAGTACTTC.

The chain links TRBV6-5 to TRBJ2-5, with TRBD1 matching 9 bases. The V segment lost 6 bases and the J segment 5 bases; nucleotides outside the gene matches: 7. Germline V gene data show CDR1 as MNHEY and CDR2 as SVGAGI. This CDR3 comprises 14 residues. CDR3 nucleotides: TGTGCCAGCAGCCTACAGGGGGCGCGGGAGACCCAGTACTTC. It yields the protein CASSLQGARETQYF.

V gene TRBV7-9 combines with J gene TRBJ2-3; D is unresolved. Trimming left V 1 base short and J 5 bases short, with 7 bases between. CDR1 is SEHNR, CDR2 FQNEAQ, per germline (reference sequence). The CDR3 covers 13 residues. In DNA form, the CDR3 reads TGTGCCAGCAGCTTAGTTAACGGAGATACGCAGTATTTT. Amino acid sequence: CASSLVNGDTQYF.

This rearrangement joins TRBV9 to TRBJ2-7; 15 nucleotides align to TRBD2. Per the germline V gene, CDR1 is SGDLS and CDR2 is YYNGEE. The CDR3 length is 17 residues. Unmatched junction bases numbered 5, after V lost 3 bases and J lost 1 base. The CDR3 DNA follows: TGTGCCAGCAGCGCGGGGACTAGCGGGAGGAGTTCCTACGAGCAGTACTTC. Protein product: CASSAGTSGRSSYEQYF.

The chain recombines TRBV19 with TRBJ2-3; 9 nucleotides align to TRBD2. CDR3 length: 14 amino acids. Germline lookup yields CDR1 LNHDA and CDR2 SQIVND (reference sequence). Trimming cost V 4 bases and J 4 bases; bases outside gene matches: 3. The CDR3 DNA follows: TGTGCCAGTAGTAGCGGGAGGGACCCAGATACGCAGTATTTT. Its translation: CASSSGRDPDTQYF.

V usage is TRBV7-2 and J usage is TRBJ2-5; D gene unclear. The J call may be mistaken, given a closer DNA end match to TRBJ2-7. There are 14 residues in the CDR3. Germline CDR1 and CDR2: SGHTA and FQGNSA. This CDR3 reads CASSSPILLYEQYF. The CDR3, as DNA: TGTGCCAGCAGCTCGCCCATCCTCCTCTACGAGCAGTACTTC.

The V gene is TRBV6-6, the J gene TRBJ1-1; 7 bases match TRBD1. V trimming: 5 bases; J trimming: 4 bases; junction bases outside the gene matches: 7. CDR3 size: 14 residues. Looked up from germline, CDR1 is MNHNY and CDR2 is SVGAGI (reference sequence). CDR3 in amino acids: CASSRQGRLTEAFF. The DNA for the CDR3 is TGTGCCAGCAGTAGACAGGGAAGGCTCACTGAAGCTTTCTTT.